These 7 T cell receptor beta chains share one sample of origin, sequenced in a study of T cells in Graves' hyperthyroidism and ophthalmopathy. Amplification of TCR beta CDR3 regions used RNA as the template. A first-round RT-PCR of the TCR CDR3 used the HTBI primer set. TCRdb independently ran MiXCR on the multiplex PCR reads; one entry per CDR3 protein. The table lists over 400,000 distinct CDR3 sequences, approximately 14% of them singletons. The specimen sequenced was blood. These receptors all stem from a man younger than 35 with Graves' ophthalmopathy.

In nucleotides, the CDR3 is TGTGCCAGCAGTGGGGCGGGGGGGACCTACGAGCAGTACTTC. As protein: CASSGAGGTYEQYF. The rearrangement uses TRBV6-1 and TRBJ2-7, with 9 bases that match TRBD2. Germline-derived CDR1 and CDR2 are MNHNS and SASEGT. This CDR3 contains 14 residues. J lost 2 bases, V lost 4 bases, and 3 bases had no gene match.

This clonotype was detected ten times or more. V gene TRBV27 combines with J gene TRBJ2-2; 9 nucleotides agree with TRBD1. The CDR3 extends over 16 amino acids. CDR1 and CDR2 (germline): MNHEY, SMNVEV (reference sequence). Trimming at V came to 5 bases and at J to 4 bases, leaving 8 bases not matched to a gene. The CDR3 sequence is CASSITGGWSTGELFF. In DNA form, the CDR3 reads TGTGCCAGCAGTATCACAGGGGGCTGGAGCACCGGGGAGCTGTTTTTT.

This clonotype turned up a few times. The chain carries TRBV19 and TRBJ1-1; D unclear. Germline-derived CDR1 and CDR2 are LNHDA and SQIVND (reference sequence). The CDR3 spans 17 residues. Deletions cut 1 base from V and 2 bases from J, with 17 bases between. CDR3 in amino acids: CASSIVHRTSTNTEAFF. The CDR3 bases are TGTGCCAGTAGTATAGTCCACCGAACCTCCACCAACACTGAAGCTTTCTTT.

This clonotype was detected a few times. The CDR3 DNA sequence: TGTGCCACCAGTGATTCGGACAGGAGAGCCTACGAGCAGTACTTC. It specifies CATSDSDRRAYEQYF. The V gene is TRBV24-1, the J gene TRBJ2-7; 7 nucleotides align to TRBD1. Trimming cost V 2 bases and J 2 bases; bases outside gene matches: 5. This CDR3 is 15 amino acids long. Looked up from germline, CDR1 is KGHDR and CDR2 is SFDVKD.

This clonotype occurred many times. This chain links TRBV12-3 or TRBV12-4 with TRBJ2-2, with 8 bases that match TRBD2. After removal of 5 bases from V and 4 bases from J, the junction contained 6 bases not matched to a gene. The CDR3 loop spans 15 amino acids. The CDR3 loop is CASSPRGTSTGELFF. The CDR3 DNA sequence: TGTGCCAGCAGTCCCCGGGGGACTAGCACCGGGGAGCTGTTTTTT.

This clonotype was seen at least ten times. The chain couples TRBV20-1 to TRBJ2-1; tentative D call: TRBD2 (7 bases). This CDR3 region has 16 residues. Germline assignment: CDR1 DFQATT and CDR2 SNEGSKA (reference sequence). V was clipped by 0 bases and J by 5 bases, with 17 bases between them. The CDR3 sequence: CSARDPRGGEHNEQFF. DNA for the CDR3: TGCAGTGCTAGAGATCCGAGGGGGGGGGAGCACAATGAGCAGTTCTTC.

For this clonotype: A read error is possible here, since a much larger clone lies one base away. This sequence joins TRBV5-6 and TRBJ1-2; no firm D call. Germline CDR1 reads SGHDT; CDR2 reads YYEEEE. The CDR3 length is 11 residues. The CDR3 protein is CASSLDYGHTF. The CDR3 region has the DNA TGTGCCAGCAGCTTGGACTATGGCCACACCTTC.